This is a list of T cell receptor beta chains from one sample in a study of T-cell reconstitution after alpha-beta-depleted transplantation in children. From the PCR reads, TCRdb called clonotypes with MiXCR, one entry per CDR3 protein. The table has around 250,000 distinct CDR3 sequences, 9.5% to 10% seen once. This material consisted of PBMCs from the stem cell graft donor, taken from the stem cell graft. The receptors shown here come from a human donor who donated a stem cell graft to a child with SCID. Each CDR3 is given with its conserved first and last residue. D genes are given only for firm matches. Only part of the rows carry a size: once, few, many, or a class if the clone is expanded.

>TRBV27|TRBD1|TRBJ2-3|many
CASSSTGGWTQYF
TGTGCCAGCAGTTCGACAGGGGGCTGGACGCAGTATTTT
>TRBV10-2|TRBD2|TRBJ2-5|NA
CASSESRTSGGAGAQYF
TGCGCCAGCAGTGAGTCTAGGACTAGCGGGGGTGCTGGGGCCCAGTACTTC
>TRBV20-1|TRBD2|TRBJ2-6|NA
CSAPKTSGGSNVLTF
TGCAGTGCTCCGAAAACTAGCGGGGGGTCCAACGTCCTGACTTTC
>TRBV12-3/TRBV12-4|NA|TRBJ2-7|few
CASSLYRNYEQYF
TGTGCCAGCAGTTTGTACAGGAACTACGAGCAGTACTTC
>TRBV7-8|NA|TRBJ1-1|NA
CASSLVATANTEAFF
TGTGCCAGCAGCTTAGTAGCGACAGCGAACACTGAAGCTTTCTTT
>TRBV12-3/TRBV12-4|TRBD1|TRBJ2-1|NA
CASRTGTEYNEQFF
TGTGCCAGCAGGACCGGGACAGAGTACAATGAGCAGTTCTTC
>TRBV6-2/TRBV6-3|NA|TRBJ2-6|few
CASRLTGSGANVLTF
TGTGCCAGCAGACTTACAGGGTCCGGGGCCAACGTCCTGACTTTC
>TRBV5-1|TRBD1|TRBJ1-1|NA
CASSSNRDSNTEAFF
TGCGCCAGCAGCTCCAACCGGGACAGTAACACTGAAGCTTTCTTT
>TRBV7-9|TRBD1|TRBJ2-7|NA
CASSSQTGAMGEQYF
TGTGCCAGCAGCAGTCAGACAGGGGCAATGGGCGAGCAGTACTTC
>TRBV20-1|NA|TRBJ2-7|NA
CSADSRYEQYF
TGCAGTGCCGATAGTCGTTACGAGCAGTACTTC
>TRBV12-3/TRBV12-4|NA|TRBJ1-5|many
CASSLTSNQPQHF
TGTGCCAGCAGTTTAACCTCAAATCAGCCCCAGCATTTT
>TRBV5-1|NA|TRBJ2-2|NA
CASSSNTGLAGELFF
TGCGCCAGCAGCTCAAACACAGGGTTGGCCGGGGAGCTGTTTTTT
>TRBV24-1|NA|TRBJ2-1|many
CATSDADGSSYNEQFF
TGTGCCACCAGTGATGCGGACGGTAGCTCCTACAATGAGCAGTTCTTC
>TRBV6-5|NA|TRBJ2-2|many
CASSYVTNTGELFF
TGTGCCAGCAGTTACGTGACCAACACCGGGGAGCTGTTTTTT
>TRBV12-3/TRBV12-4|NA|TRBJ1-1|NA
CASSLQGPTEAFF
TGTGCCAGCAGTCTACAGGGTCCCACTGAAGCTTTCTTT
>TRBV27|TRBD2|TRBJ2-2|few
CASNAGVAGELFF
TGTGCCAGCAACGCGGGGGTGGCGGGGGAGCTGTTTTTT
>TRBV16|TRBD1|TRBJ2-2|few
CASSQPGQGAAGELFF
TGTGCCAGCAGCCAACCGGGACAGGGGGCCGCCGGGGAGCTGTTTTTT
>TRBV19|NA|TRBJ2-7|NA
CASSIQPAYEQYF
TGTGCCAGTAGTATACAGCCAGCCTACGAGCAGTACTTC
>TRBV7-7|TRBD1|TRBJ2-3|many
CASSIGTGNTDTQYF
TGTGCTAGCAGCATAGGGACAGGGAATACAGATACGCAGTATTTT
>TRBV12-3/TRBV12-4|NA|TRBJ2-3|few
CASSLTGPSTDTQYF
TGTGCCAGCAGTTTAACAGGGCCGTCAACAGATACGCAGTATTTT
>TRBV9|NA|TRBJ2-5|NA
CASSVAGMGETQYF
TGTGCCAGCAGCGTAGCGGGGATGGGAGAGACCCAGTACTTC
>TRBV6-5|NA|TRBJ1-1|many
CASSYSTSDSNTEAFF
TGTGCCAGCAGTTACTCGACGTCTGATAGCAACACTGAAGCTTTCTTT
>TRBV2|TRBD1|TRBJ1-4|NA
CASFWRGQANEKLFF
TGTGCCAGTTTCTGGCGGGGACAGGCGAATGAAAAACTGTTTTTT
>TRBV7-9|NA|TRBJ2-2|NA
CASSPTWNTGELFF
TGTGCCAGCAGCCCAACGTGGAACACCGGGGAGCTGTTTTTT
>TRBV2|NA|TRBJ2-7|NA
CASTPGTYEQYF
TGTGCCAGCACCCCAGGGACCTACGAGCAGTACTTC
>TRBV20-1|NA|TRBJ2-1|few
CSARDGGREREQFF
TGCAGTGCTAGAGATGGGGGCCGGGAGAGGGAGCAGTTCTTC
>TRBV5-1|TRBD2|TRBJ2-1|NA
CASSLAKEAGALGDEQFF
TGCGCCAGCAGCTTGGCGAAGGAAGCGGGGGCCCTCGGCGATGAGCAGTTCTTC
>TRBV6-5|NA|TRBJ2-1|NA
CASSYSDSSYNEQFF
TGTGCCAGCAGTTACTCGGACAGCTCCTACAATGAGCAGTTCTTC
>TRBV20-1|NA|TRBJ2-7|NA
CSVSPGTYEQYF
TGCAGTGTAAGCCCAGGGACCTACGAGCAGTACTTC
>TRBV7-9|NA|TRBJ2-5|NA
CASSLVHGKETQYF
TGTGCCAGCAGCTTGGTACATGGGAAAGAGACCCAGTACTTC
>TRBV10-3|TRBD1|TRBJ2-7|NA
CAISGDSHYEQYF
TGTGCCATCAGTGGGGACAGTCACTACGAGCAGTACTTC
>TRBV7-9|TRBD2|TRBJ2-1|few
CASSDRGGGASEQFF
TGTGCCAGCAGCGACCGGGGCGGGGGGGCGTCCGAGCAGTTCTTC
>TRBV2|NA|TRBJ1-5|many
CASSERRAGLNQPQHF
TGTGCCAGCAGTGAACGGCGGGCAGGGCTTAATCAGCCCCAGCATTTT
>TRBV12-3/TRBV12-4|TRBD1|TRBJ2-5|few
CASSFWKRDRVRETQYF
TGTGCCAGCAGTTTCTGGAAACGGGACAGGGTGAGAGAGACCCAGTACTTC
>TRBV7-8|NA|TRBJ2-1|many
CASSLIYNEQFF
TGTGCCAGCAGCTTAATCTACAATGAGCAGTTCTTC
>TRBV5-5|NA|TRBJ1-4|few
CASSLSGGEKLFF
TGTGCCAGCAGCTTGTCTGGGGGGGAAAAACTGTTTTTT
>TRBV19|TRBD1|TRBJ2-2|NA
CASSRDRGGTGELFF
TGTGCCAGTAGTAGAGACAGGGGAGGCACCGGGGAGCTGTTTTTT
>TRBV6-1|NA|TRBJ2-1|many
CASIQSGYFRNEQFF
TGTGCCAGCATCCAATCCGGGTACTTCAGGAATGAGCAGTTCTTC
>TRBV10-3|NA|TRBJ1-5|few
CAISEVGQPQHF
TGTGCCATCAGTGAAGTAGGACAGCCCCAGCATTTT
>TRBV7-2|TRBD1|TRBJ2-7|NA
CASSQTGPYEQYF
TGTGCCAGCAGCCAGACAGGGCCCTACGAGCAGTACTTC
>TRBV20-1|NA|TRBJ2-1|NA
CSAPGWGSYNEQFF
TGCAGTGCTCCTGGGTGGGGTTCCTACAATGAGCAGTTCTTC
>TRBV20-1|NA|TRBJ2-2|NA
CSARASPNTGELFF
TGCAGTGCTAGAGCTTCACCGAACACCGGGGAGCTGTTTTTT
>TRBV5-1|TRBD1|TRBJ1-1|NA
CASSLGDRDTEAFF
TGCGCCAGCAGCTTGGGGGACAGGGATACTGAAGCTTTCTTT
>TRBV3-1|NA|TRBJ2-2|many
CASSQEFNTGELFF
TGTGCCAGCAGCCAAGAATTCAACACCGGGGAGCTGTTTTTT
>TRBV12-3/TRBV12-4|NA|TRBJ1-2|NA
CASSFRVGGPGYGYTF
TGTGCCAGCAGTTTCCGCGTGGGGGGGCCGGGCTATGGCTACACCTTC
>TRBV12-3/TRBV12-4|NA|TRBJ2-7|NA
CASSPGDFTYSYEQYF
TGTGCCAGCAGTCCTGGGGACTTTACCTATTCCTACGAGCAGTACTTC
>TRBV18|TRBD1|TRBJ1-4|few
CAPRQGRRTNEKLFF
TGTGCGCCCCGACAGGGAAGGAGAACTAATGAAAAACTGTTTTTT
>TRBV20-1|NA|TRBJ1-5|many
CSASYPEGLMRESNQPQHF
TGCAGTGCTAGTTACCCAGAGGGGTTAATGCGGGAAAGCAATCAGCCCCAGCATTTT
>TRBV20-1|NA|TRBJ2-7|many
CSARGGDEQYF
TGCAGTGCTAGAGGAGGAGACGAGCAGTACTTC
>TRBV10-3|NA|TRBJ2-7|many
CAITPTVPSYEQYF
TGTGCCATCACCCCGACAGTGCCCTCCTACGAGCAGTACTTC
>TRBV25-1|NA|TRBJ2-7|NA
CASSEWVSDYEQYF
TGTGCCAGCAGTGAATGGGTCAGCGATTACGAGCAGTACTTC
>TRBV6-5|NA|TRBJ2-5|few
CASSYQGSQETQYF
TGTGCCAGCAGTTACCAGGGAAGCCAAGAGACCCAGTACTTC
>TRBV20-1|NA|TRBJ2-7|few
CSAGTGGGRAYEQYF
TGCAGTGCTGGAACGGGTGGGGGTAGGGCCTACGAGCAGTACTTC
>TRBV2|TRBD2|TRBJ2-1|many
CATQSGDTYNEQFF
TGTGCCACCCAGAGCGGGGATACTTACAATGAGCAGTTCTTC
>TRBV27|NA|TRBJ2-3|NA
CASSLRPVTSTDTQYF
TGTGCCAGCAGTTTAAGGCCAGTTACTAGCACAGATACGCAGTATTTT